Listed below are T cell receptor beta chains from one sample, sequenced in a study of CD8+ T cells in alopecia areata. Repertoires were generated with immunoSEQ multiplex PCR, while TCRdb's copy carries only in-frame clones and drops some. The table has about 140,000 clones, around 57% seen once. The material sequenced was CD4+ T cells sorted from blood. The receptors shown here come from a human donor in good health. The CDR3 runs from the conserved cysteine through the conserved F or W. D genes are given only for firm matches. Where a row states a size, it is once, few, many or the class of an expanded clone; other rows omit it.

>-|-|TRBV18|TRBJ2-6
CASSPGSGANVLTF
TGTGCCAGCTCACCGGGATCTGGGGCCAACGTCCTGACTTTC
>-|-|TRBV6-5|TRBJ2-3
CASSYSSRNRDTQYF
TGTGCCAGCAGTTACTCATCGCGTAATAGGGATACGCAGTATTTT
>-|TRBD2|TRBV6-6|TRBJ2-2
CASTQGTSGPETELFF
TGTGCCAGCACCCAGGGGACTAGCGGGCCGGAAACGGAGCTGTTTTTT
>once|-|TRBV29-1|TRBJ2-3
CSVVGDTQYF
TGCAGCGTTGTTGGAGATACGCAGTATTTT
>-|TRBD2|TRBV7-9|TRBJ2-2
CASSFAGGTGELFF
TGTGCCAGCAGCTTCGCGGGAGGCACCGGGGAGCTGTTTTTT
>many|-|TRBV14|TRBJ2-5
CASSQARGHETQYF
TGTGCCAGCAGCCAGGCTAGGGGACATGAGACCCAGTACTTC
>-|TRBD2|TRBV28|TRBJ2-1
CASSQGTSGSMAAGFF
TGTGCCAGCAGCCAAGGGACTAGCGGGAGTATGGCGGCGGGGTTCTTC
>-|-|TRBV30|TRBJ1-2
CAWVKEPFDGYTF
TGTGCCTGGGTCAAAGAACCCTTCGATGGCTACACCTTC
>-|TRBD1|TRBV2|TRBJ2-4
CASSDDRGLNIQYF
TGTGCCAGCAGTGACGACAGGGGGTTGAACATTCAGTACTTC
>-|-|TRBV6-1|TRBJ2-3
CASSDALGADTQYF
TGTGCCAGCAGTGACGCGCTCGGGGCAGATACGCAGTATTTT
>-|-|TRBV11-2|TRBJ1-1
CASSSPLGGYTEAFF
TGTGCCAGCAGCTCTCCCCTCGGGGGATACACTGAAGCTTTCTTT
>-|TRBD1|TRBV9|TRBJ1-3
CATTGDRASGNTIYF
TGTGCCACCACTGGGGACAGGGCCTCTGGAAACACCATATATTTT